The 9 T cell receptor beta chains reported below all come from one sample, sequenced in a study of cytomegalovirus exposure and HLA in healthy donors. Use of 60 Vbeta and 13 Jbeta primers characterized the PCR. Data came from immunoSEQ multiplex PCR; TCRdb stores just in-frame clones and leaves some out. The sample lists 150,000 to 200,000 clones; around 80% were seen once. The sequencing input was PBMCs. The receptor source for this set is a middle-aged man in good health and CMV-seronegative.

In its sample, this clone was seen a few times. The V gene is TRBV19, the J gene TRBJ1-1; D is undetermined. The CDR3 runs to 13 residues. Trimming took 5 bases from V and 10 from J, leaving 17 bases between them. Looked up from germline, CDR1 is LNHDA and CDR2 is SQIVND (reference sequence). In DNA form, the CDR3 reads TGTGCCAGTAGTCCCCCCTTTCAGGTAGGAGCTTTCTTT. This sequence encodes CASSPPFQVGAFF.

The chain is built from TRBV27 and TRBJ2-1; 9 bases are shared with TRBD1. The trim removed 5 bases at V and 15 bases at J, leaving 5 bases unmatched. The CDR3 contains 11 residues. Per the germline V gene, CDR1 is MNHEY and CDR2 is SMNVEV (reference sequence). CDR3 sequence (DNA): TGTGCCAGCAGTGACAGGGGGGGTTGGTTCTTC. Residues: CASSDRGGWFF.

The rearrangement joins TRBV5-8 to TRBJ2-2, with TRBD2 matching over 7 bases. V was pared by 0 bases and J by 3 bases, with 11 bases of the junction left unmatched. Germline V gene data show CDR1 as SGHTS and CDR2 as YDEGEE. This CDR3 is built from 18 residues. The CDR3 DNA sequence: TGTGCCAGCAGCTTGGTAGCCTTGGCTAGCGGTCACACCGGGGAGCTGTTTTTT. Its translation is CASSLVALASGHTGELFF.

The rearrangement links TRBV7-2 to TRBJ1-3, with 10 bases lining up with TRBD1. In germline, CDR1 is SGHTA, CDR2 FQGNSA. There are 15 residues in the CDR3. V lost 0 bases to trimming and J lost 7 bases; unmatched junction nucleotides: 3. The CDR3 here is CASSLAGTGVNTIYF. CDR3 coding DNA: TGTGCCAGCAGCTTAGCCGGGACAGGGGTGAACACCATATATTTT.

To note about this clone: Sequence at one end of the junction differs from germline and may be a read error. The V gene is TRBV29-1, the J gene TRBJ1-2; D unclear. The CDR3 is 15 residues long. Germline lookup yields CDR1 SQVTM and CDR2 ANQGSEA. The CDR3 protein is CSVEDTSRGNYGYSF. CDR3 nucleotides: TGCAGCGTTGAAGATACATCCCGGGGTAACTATGGCTACTCCTTC.

The chain recombines TRBV5-1 with TRBJ2-2, with 10 bases lining up with TRBD2. CDR1 is SGHRS, CDR2 YFSETQ, per germline. J lost 5 bases, V lost 0 bases, and 4 bases had no gene match. This CDR3 is 16 amino acids long. The DNA for the CDR3 is TGCGCCAGCAGCTTGGTTGGACTAGCGGAAACCGGGGAGCTGTTTTTT. The encoded protein is CASSLVGLAETGELFF.

As DNA, the CDR3 is TGTGCCAGCAAGTTTCAGGGCCCCTCCTATGGCTACACCTTC. It encodes CASKFQGPSYGYTF. The V gene is TRBV27, the J gene TRBJ1-2, with D perhaps matching TRBD1 (5 bases). The CDR3 sequence is 14 residues long. The germline V gene encodes CDR1 MNHEY and CDR2 SMNVEV (reference sequence). V was shortened by 7 bases and J by 4 bases, with 16 bases between the two germline ends.

This rearrangement joins TRBV28 to TRBJ2-5, with 8 bases matching TRBD2. The V gene end was trimmed by 10 bases and the J gene end by 5 bases; junction bases not matched to a gene: 12. Per the germline V gene, CDR1 is MDHEN and CDR2 is SYDVKM. The CDR3 has 14 amino acids. The CDR3 DNA reads TGTGCCACATCTTTGGCGGGGGGTAGGGAGACCCAGTACTTC. Encoded protein: CATSLAGGRETQYF.

The gene calls are TRBV11-3 and TRBJ2-1, with 9 bases lining up with TRBD2. The V and J ends lost 5 bases and 7 bases, in that order; junction bases with no gene match: 6. CDR3 length equals 14 residues. From germline, CDR1 is SGHNT and CDR2 YENEEA. CDR3 sequence (DNA): TGTGCCAGCAGCGAGGCGGGGGGGCAGAATGAGCAGTTCTTC. Amino acid sequence: CASSEAGGQNEQFF.